Presented here are 32 T cell receptor beta chains from one specimen sequenced in a study of cytomegalovirus exposure and HLA in healthy donors. The PCR had 60 Vbeta and 13 Jbeta primers. Only in-frame clones appear in the TCRdb table, and some are missing; sequencing was by immunoSEQ multiplex PCR. This repertoire shows 150,000 to 200,000 clones, around 80% found once; its top ten account for 0.65% to 0.75%. Sequencing used PBMCs. All receptors derive from a middle-aged woman in good health and CMV-seronegative.

The chain couples TRBV19 to TRBJ1-2; 9 bases match TRBD1. The CDR3 is made up of 13 amino acids. CDR1 is LNHDA and CDR2 is SQIVND in the germline V gene (reference sequence). Losses at the gene ends were 5 bases for V and 8 bases for J; bases not matched to a gene: 6. CDR3 sequence: CASSATGGKGYTF. The CDR3 DNA sequence: TGTGCCAGTAGTGCGACAGGGGGTAAAGGCTACACCTTC.

This chain joins TRBV7-2 and TRBJ2-7; 7 nucleotides agree with TRBD1. The length of the CDR3 is 15 residues. V lost 0 bases, J lost 5 bases, and 7 bases stayed unmatched. Germline CDR1 reads SGHTA; CDR2 reads FQGNSA. The CDR3 DNA follows: TGTGCCAGCAGCTTAGCAACAGGGGCATTACACGAGCAGTACTTC. Residues: CASSLATGALHEQYF.

The J gene is TRBJ1-3, the V gene TRBV19, with unresolved D. The V end was cut by 6 bases, the J end by 0 bases, with 15 bases between. The length of the CDR3 is 16 residues. CDR1 and CDR2 (germline): LNHDA, SQIVND (reference sequence). The CDR3 sequence is CASRDHGVNSGNTIYF. The DNA for the CDR3 is TGTGCCAGTAGGGACCACGGGGTTAACTCTGGAAACACCATATATTTT.

The chain employs TRBV9 and TRBJ1-4, with D hard to call. CDR3 length equals 14 residues. The germline gives CDR1 SGDLS, CDR2 YYNGEE. Trimming shortened V by 3 bases and J by 4 bases, and 10 bases separated the two germline ends. CDR3 nucleotides: TGTGCCAGCAGCGGGGCGGGAGATAATGAAAAACTGTTTTTT. As protein: CASSGAGDNEKLFF.

The chain is built from TRBV23-1 and TRBJ2-1; a possible D gene is TRBD2 (5 bases). TRBV23-1 qualifies as an ORF whose function is uncertain. This CDR3 is 20 amino acids long. Between the trimmed V and J ends, which lost 10 bases and 10 bases, there was a span of 41 bases. The CDR3 here is CAIPLVYRTPGRLGSQEQFF. As DNA, the CDR3 is TGCGCCATCCCCCTAGTCTATCGGACTCCGGGTAGGTTGGGTAGTCAAGAGCAGTTCTTC.

This clone was seen a few times. CDR3 DNA sequence: TGTGCCAGCAGTGCCGGGAAACAGGGGCGGACTGAAGCTTTCTTT. Translation: CASSAGKQGRTEAFF. The genes are TRBV6-1 and TRBJ1-1; 7 bases are shared with TRBD1. Germline CDR1 MNHNS, CDR2 SASEGT. Trimming cost V 4 bases and J 5 bases; bases outside gene matches: 10. This CDR3 contains 15 residues.

In its sample, this clone was seen once. This chain connects TRBV4-2 to TRBJ1-6; 8 bases agree with TRBD1. With V trimmed by 0 bases and J by 10 bases, 5 bases remained unmatched. CDR1 and CDR2 (germline): LGHNA, YNFKEQ. The CDR3 extends over 15 amino acids. CDR3 sequence reads: CASSQEPGGDSPLHF. As DNA, the CDR3 is TGTGCCAGCAGCCAAGAGCCAGGGGGCGACTCACCCCTCCACTTT.

The chain employs TRBV6-1 and TRBJ1-6; D unclear. CDR3 length: 15 amino acids. Germline-derived CDR1 and CDR2 are MNHNS and SASEGT. The ends were cut back, 0 bases at V and 10 bases at J, with 13 bases in the middle. The CDR3, as DNA: TGTGCCAGCAGTGAAGCGGGCCTAGGAGGATCACCCCTCCACTTT. It specifies CASSEAGLGGSPLHF.

This clone showed up many times. The rearrangement links TRBV6-6 to TRBJ2-3; no definite D call. Trimming pared 6 bases from V and 9 bases from J, leaving 7 bases between. The CDR3 has 10 residues. Germline V lookup: CDR1 MNHNY, CDR2 SVGAGI (reference sequence). CDR3 protein: CASRLETQYF. CDR3 nucleotide sequence: TGTGCCAGCAGACTCGAGACGCAGTATTTT.

The gene calls are TRBV5-6 and TRBJ1-6, with D hard to call. The germline V and J ends were trimmed by 4 bases and 0 bases, with 11 bases remaining between them. Germline V gene data show CDR1 as SGHDT and CDR2 as YYEEEE. The CDR3 loop spans 16 amino acids. The CDR3 sequence: CASSPAGSSYNSPLHF. For the CDR3, the DNA is TGTGCCAGCAGCCCGGCGGGGAGCTCCTATAATTCACCCCTCCACTTT.

The CDR3 region is CASSLDRANSPLHF. CDR3 bases: TGCGCCAGCAGCTTGGACAGGGCCAATTCACCCCTCCACTTT. This chain connects TRBV5-1 to TRBJ1-6, with D perhaps matching TRBD1 (6 bases). The V end lost 0 bases, the J end lost 7 bases, and 8 bases lay between the germline ends. Germline V gives CDR1 SGHRS, CDR2 YFSETQ. The CDR3 is made up of 14 amino acids.

The rearrangement joins TRBV28 to TRBJ2-7, with 7 bases matching TRBD1. CDR3 length: 13 residues. Losses at the gene ends were 7 bases for V and 3 bases for J; bases not matched to a gene: 6. Per the germline V gene, CDR1 is MDHEN and CDR2 is SYDVKM. In nucleotides, the CDR3 is TGTGCCAGCACTCGGACAGGTAACTACGAGCAGTACTTC. It is translated as CASTRTGNYEQYF. Filled out from reference TRBV28 and TRBJ2-7, the complete variable domain reads DVKVTQSSRYLVKRTGEKVFLECVQDMDHENMFWYRQDPGLGLRLIYFSYDVKMKEKGDIPEGYSVSREKKERFSLILESASTNQTSMYLCASTRTGNYEQYFGPGTRLTVT.

The J gene is TRBJ1-5, the V gene TRBV19, with D perhaps matching TRBD1 (6 bases). Trimming pared 4 bases from V and 4 bases from J, leaving 20 bases between. The CDR3 is 17 amino acids. The germline gives CDR1 LNHDA, CDR2 SQIVND (reference sequence). The DNA of the CDR3 is TGTGCCAGTAGTAATTGGGGGCGAAAGATTGGGAATCAGCCCCAGCATTTT. This codes for CASSNWGRKIGNQPQHF.

This chain uses TRBV9 with TRBJ2-7; possibly TRBD2 for D (7 bases). Deletions cut 0 bases from V and 0 bases from J, with 10 bases between. The germline V gene has CDR1 SGDLS and CDR2 YYNGEE. The CDR3 covers 15 residues. CDR3 sequence reads: CASSVGGGGSYEQYF. The CDR3 DNA follows: TGTGCCAGCAGCGTAGGAGGGGGGGGCTCCTACGAGCAGTACTTC.

The V gene is TRBV5-1, the J gene TRBJ2-7, with D unresolved. Trimming left V 0 bases short and J 7 bases short, with 17 bases between. The CDR3 loop spans 15 amino acids. Germline values: CDR1 SGHRS, CDR2 YFSETQ. The CDR3 reads CASSLALAAIGEQYF. CDR3 DNA sequence: TGCGCCAGCAGCTTGGCACTTGCGGCCATAGGAGAGCAGTACTTC.

This clone was counted only a few times. V and J are TRBV5-1 and TRBJ1-1, with TRBD1 matching over 8 bases. The V and J ends lost 2 bases and 8 bases, in that order; junction bases with no gene match: 5. This CDR3 contains 13 residues. The germline gives CDR1 SGHRS, CDR2 YFSETQ. The DNA for the CDR3 is TGCGCCAGCAGCTTTAGACAGGGGTGGGAAGCTTTCTTT. It is translated as CASSFRQGWEAFF.

The chain recombines TRBV7-9 with TRBJ1-2; the D gene is possibly TRBD1 (6 bases). CDR1 and CDR2 (germline): SEHNR, FQNEAQ (reference sequence). V dropped 5 bases and J dropped 8 bases, with 18 bases sitting between them. The CDR3 covers 14 residues. The CDR3 coding sequence is TGTGCCAGCAGCCTGGGGCAGGGGACAATCGGCTACACCTTC. This translates into CASSLGQGTIGYTF. Based on the CDR3 plus reference TRBV7-9 and TRBJ1-2, the full variable domain is DTGVSQNPRHKITKRGQNVTFRCDPISEHNRLYWYRQTLGQGPEFLTYFQNEAQLEKSRLLSDRFSAERPKGSFSTLEIQRTEQGDSAMYLCASSLGQGTIGYTFGSGTRLTVV.

V gene TRBV6-6 combines with J gene TRBJ1-4; possibly TRBD1 for D (5 bases). This CDR3 region has 13 residues. CDR1 MNHNY and CDR2 SVGAGI come from the germline V gene (reference sequence). Trimming shortened V by 7 bases and J by 8 bases, and 14 bases separated the two germline ends. In nucleotides, the CDR3 is TGTGCCAGCAAAGGGACGGAGGGGGAAAAACTGTTTTTT. Translated, it gives CASKGTEGEKLFF.

About this clone: One end of the junction fails to match germline, which may point to a read error. V and J are TRBV7-9 and TRBJ1-1; D not certain. This CDR3 is 12 amino acids long. Germline CDR1 reads SEHNR; CDR2 reads FQNEAQ (reference sequence). CDR3 DNA sequence: TGTTCCAGCAGCCTAATGGCCGGGGAAGCTTTCTTT. Translation gives CSSSLMAGEAFF.

This rearrangement joins TRBV5-1 to TRBJ2-1, with D hard to call. The germline V gene encodes CDR1 SGHRS and CDR2 YFSETQ. V lost 2 bases and J lost 7, with 7 bases in between. This CDR3 spans 12 amino acids. In nucleotides, the CDR3 is TGCGCCAGCAGCTTAGACTGGAATGAGCAGTTCTTC. Translating it yields CASSLDWNEQFF.

The V gene is TRBV29-1, the J gene TRBJ2-7, with 7 bases lining up with TRBD2. The CDR3 is 13 residues long. CDR1 is SQVTM and CDR2 is ANQGSEA in the germline V gene. Trimming removed 5 bases from V and 2 bases from J; junction bases left unmatched: 6. CDR3: CSVSGLVPYEQYF. Written as DNA, the CDR3 is TGCAGCGTTTCTGGACTAGTACCCTACGAGCAGTACTTC.

The V and J genes are TRBV7-9 and TRBJ1-3; 9 positions match TRBD1. The V and J ends lost 5 bases and 0 bases, in that order; junction bases with no gene match: 8. The germline gives CDR1 SEHNR, CDR2 FQNEAQ (reference sequence). This CDR3 comprises 17 residues. CDR3 amino acids: CASSTWTGARSGNTIYF. DNA of the CDR3: TGTGCCAGCAGCACTTGGACAGGGGCCCGCTCTGGAAACACCATATATTTT.

V is TRBV2 and J is TRBJ1-1, with TRBD1 matching over 9 bases. The CDR3 runs to 16 residues. The V gene's germline CDR1 is SNHLY and CDR2 FYNNEI. V was pared by 6 bases and J by 2 bases, with 10 bases of the junction left unmatched. The CDR3 DNA sequence: TGTGCCAGCAGCCTCGACAGGGGGAGGATTAACACTGAAGCTTTCTTT. The encoded protein is CASSLDRGRINTEAFF.

V is TRBV2 and J is TRBJ1-2; TRBD1 is a possible D gene (6 bases). V lost 3 bases, J lost 7 bases, and 15 bases lay in between. CDR1 and CDR2 from the germline V gene are SNHLY and FYNNEI. This CDR3 has 14 residues. CDR3 in DNA: TGTGCCAGCAGTGACTCCAGGGGCGACGGTGGCTACACCTTC. This codes for CASSDSRGDGGYTF.

This chain links TRBV23-1 with TRBJ1-1; D uncertain. TRBV23-1 is an ORF, with its function uncertain. The CDR3 loop spans 15 amino acids. The V end was cut by 4 bases, the J end by 1 base, with 13 bases between. The CDR3 is CASSLPGPRNTEAFF. The CDR3 bases are TGCGCCAGCAGTCTTCCAGGCCCGCGGAACACTGAAGCTTTCTTT.

The chain joins TRBV27 to TRBJ2-7; maybe TRBD2 (5 bases). The germline V and J ends were trimmed by 3 bases and 3 bases, with 9 bases remaining between them. The CDR3 is made up of 13 amino acids. Germline lookup yields CDR1 MNHEY and CDR2 SMNVEV (reference sequence). CDR3 DNA sequence: TGTGCCAGCAGTTTGACGGGGTTCTACGAGCAGTACTTC. Its protein is CASSLTGFYEQYF.

The V and J genes are TRBV6-1 and TRBJ2-7; tentative D call: TRBD2 (5 bases). Germline V gives CDR1 MNHNS, CDR2 SASEGT. Trimming stripped 5 bases from V and 0 bases from J, with 14 bases between. The CDR3 contains 15 residues. The CDR3 reads CASSNLPGSSYEQYF. The CDR3 DNA reads as TGTGCCAGCAGTAACCTGCCGGGGAGCTCCTACGAGCAGTACTTC.

This chain joins TRBV6-1 and TRBJ2-3; 8 nucleotides align to TRBD1. V was clipped by 2 bases and J by 8 bases; unmatched bases: 18. This CDR3 spans 18 amino acids. Looked up from germline, CDR1 is MNHNS and CDR2 is SASEGT. CDR3 amino acids: CASSEWVTGDRAAGTQYF. The CDR3 nucleotides are TGTGCCAGCAGTGAATGGGTGACAGGGGATAGGGCGGCGGGTACGCAGTATTTT.

This chain uses TRBV7-9 with TRBJ2-1; D might be TRBD2 (6 bases). Per the germline V gene, CDR1 is SEHNR and CDR2 is FQNEAQ (reference sequence). Between the trimmed V and J ends, which lost 0 bases and 12 bases, there was a span of 9 bases. The CDR3 has 12 amino acids. In nucleotides, the CDR3 is TGTGCCAGCAGCTTAGCGGACTACTCGCAGTTCTTC. Translated: CASSLADYSQFF.

This chain links TRBV18 with TRBJ1-5; D possibly corresponds to TRBD1 (6 bases). The germline V gene has CDR1 KGHSH and CDR2 LQKENI. V lost 6 bases and J lost 1, with 7 bases in between. The CDR3 extends over 13 amino acids. As DNA, the CDR3 is TGTGCCAGCTCTGGACAGAGCAATCAGCCCCAGCATTTT. Translation gives CASSGQSNQPQHF.

V usage is TRBV6-5 and J usage is TRBJ1-1; 7 nucleotides match TRBD1. The CDR3 is 12 amino acids. With V trimmed by 6 bases and J by 4 bases, 2 bases remained unmatched. Germline loops: CDR1 MNHEY, CDR2 SVGAGI. CDR3 amino acids: CASRQGLTEAFF. In DNA form, the CDR3 reads TGTGCCAGCAGACAGGGGCTCACTGAAGCTTTCTTT.

In nucleotides, the CDR3 is TGCAGCGTTGAAGGGGCAGGGGGGAACTATGGCTACACCTTC. It translates to CSVEGAGGNYGYTF. The J gene is TRBJ1-2, the V gene TRBV29-1; TRBD1 matches at 7 bases. Germline V gene data show CDR1 as SQVTM and CDR2 as ANQGSEA. The CDR3 covers 14 residues. The junction had 4 bases not matched to a gene; V was cut back by 1 base and J by 2 bases.